This T cell receptor beta chain was recorded in a study of lung T cells in sarcoidosis with Löfgren's syndrome. MiXCR was run by TCRdb on the reads, yielding one entry per CDR3 protein. The sample lists 15,000 to 20,000 distinct CDR3 sequences, about 20% seen once, with about 4% in the top ten. Germline loops: CDR1 DFQATT, CDR2 SNEGSKA (reference sequence). The CDR3 runs 16 residues. Trimming took off 3 bases at V and 2 bases at J, with 18 bases between the two ends. Many counts were recorded for this clonotype. This sequence originates from a human donor with sarcoidosis (Löfgren's syndrome or another form), or a control subject (not recorded which). Sequencing was done on a sample of CD4+ T cells from PBMCs. The chain combines TRBV20-1 with TRBJ2-3; no reliable D call. CDR3 in amino acids: CSASMARQWVTDTQYF. CDR3 bases: TGCAGTGCTAGTATGGCTAGACAATGGGTCACAGATACGCAGTATTTT.